This TCR beta chain originates from a study of blood T cells in healthy people across ages. For the study at large: Template switching recovered approximately one barcoded beta molecule for every two T cells. Study-level findings and limits: Measured against age, TCR beta diversity per million T cells decreased in a roughly linear manner.

This clonotype was counted only a few times. Its antigen is unidentified. Germline CDR1 SGHTA, CDR2 FQGNSA. The CDR3 extends over 13 amino acids. V lost 1 base to trimming and J lost 15 bases, with 16 bases between them. The second PCR ran about 6 to 12 cycles with a sample-barcoded 5' primer and J-beta primers. In TCRdb, the 5' RACE reads were re-called with MiXCR into one record per CDR3 protein. The sample includes 1.4 million to 1.5 million distinct CDR3 sequences, approximately 38% of them seen just once. PBMCs, at least 6 million per sample, were isolated. The clonotype comes from a woman aged 18-29 years in good health. The material sequenced was blood. This rearrangement joins TRBV7-2 to TRBJ2-1; no definite D call. Here the CDR3 DNA reads TGTGCCAGCAGCTTAGGAATCAGTTTTGTTCCGTTCTTC. Translation gives CASSLGISFVPFF.